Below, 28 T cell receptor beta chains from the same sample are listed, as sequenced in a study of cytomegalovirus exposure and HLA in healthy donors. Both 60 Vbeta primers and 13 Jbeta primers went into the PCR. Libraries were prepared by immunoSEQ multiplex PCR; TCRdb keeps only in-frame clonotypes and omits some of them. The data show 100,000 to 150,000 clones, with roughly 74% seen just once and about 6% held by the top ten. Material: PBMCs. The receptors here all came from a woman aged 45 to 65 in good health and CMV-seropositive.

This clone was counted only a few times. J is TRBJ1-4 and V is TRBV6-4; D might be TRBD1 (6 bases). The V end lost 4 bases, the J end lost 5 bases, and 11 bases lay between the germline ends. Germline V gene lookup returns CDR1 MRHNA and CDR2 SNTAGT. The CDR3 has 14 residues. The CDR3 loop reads CASSVDSRNEKLFF. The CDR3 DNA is TGTGCCAGCAGTGTGGACAGCCGGAATGAAAAACTGTTTTTT.

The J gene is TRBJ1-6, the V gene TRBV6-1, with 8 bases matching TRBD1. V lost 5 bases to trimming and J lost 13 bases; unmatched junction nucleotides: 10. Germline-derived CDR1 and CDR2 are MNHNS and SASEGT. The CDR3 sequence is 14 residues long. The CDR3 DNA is TGTGCCAGCAGTAGTGACAGGGGCCTTCGCCCCCTCCACTTT. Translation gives CASSSDRGLRPLHF.

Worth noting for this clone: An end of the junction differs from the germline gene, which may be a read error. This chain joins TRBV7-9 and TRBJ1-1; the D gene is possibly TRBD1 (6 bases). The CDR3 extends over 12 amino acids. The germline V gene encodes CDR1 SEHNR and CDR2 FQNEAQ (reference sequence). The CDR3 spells CSSSTGLTEAFF. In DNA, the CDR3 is TGTTCCAGCAGTACAGGGCTCACTGAAGCTTTCTTT.

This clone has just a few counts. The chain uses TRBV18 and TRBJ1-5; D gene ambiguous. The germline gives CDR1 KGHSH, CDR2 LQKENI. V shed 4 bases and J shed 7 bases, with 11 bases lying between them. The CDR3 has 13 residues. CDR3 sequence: CASSQAGRQPQHF. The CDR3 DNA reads TGTGCCAGCTCACAGGCAGGCCGCCAGCCCCAGCATTTT.

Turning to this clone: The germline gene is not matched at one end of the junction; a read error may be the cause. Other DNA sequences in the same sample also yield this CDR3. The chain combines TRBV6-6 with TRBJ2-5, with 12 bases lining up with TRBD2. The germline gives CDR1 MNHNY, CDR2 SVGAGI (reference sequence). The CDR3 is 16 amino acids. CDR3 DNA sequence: TGTGCCAGTAGTTACGGTACTAGCGGGGGGCAAGAGACCCAGTACTTC. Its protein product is CASSYGTSGGQETQYF.

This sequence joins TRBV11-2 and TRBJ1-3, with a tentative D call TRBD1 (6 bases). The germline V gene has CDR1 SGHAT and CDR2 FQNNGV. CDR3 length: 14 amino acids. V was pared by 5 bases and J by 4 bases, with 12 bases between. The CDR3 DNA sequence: TGTGCCAGCAGCCGACAGGCTCGGGGAAACACCATATATTTT. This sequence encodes CASSRQARGNTIYF.

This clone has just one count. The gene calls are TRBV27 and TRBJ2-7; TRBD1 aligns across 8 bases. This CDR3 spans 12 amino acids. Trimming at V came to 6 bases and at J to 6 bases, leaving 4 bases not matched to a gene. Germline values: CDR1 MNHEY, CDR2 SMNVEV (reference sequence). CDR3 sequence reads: CASRGQGREQYF. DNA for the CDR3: TGTGCCAGCAGAGGACAGGGCCGCGAGCAGTACTTC.

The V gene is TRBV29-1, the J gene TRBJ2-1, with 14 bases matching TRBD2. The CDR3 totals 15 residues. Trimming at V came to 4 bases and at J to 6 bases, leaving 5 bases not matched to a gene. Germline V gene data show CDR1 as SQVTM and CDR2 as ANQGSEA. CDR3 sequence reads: CSVVGGLAGVNEQFF. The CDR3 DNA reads TGCAGCGTTGTTGGGGGACTAGCGGGGGTCAATGAGCAGTTCTTC.

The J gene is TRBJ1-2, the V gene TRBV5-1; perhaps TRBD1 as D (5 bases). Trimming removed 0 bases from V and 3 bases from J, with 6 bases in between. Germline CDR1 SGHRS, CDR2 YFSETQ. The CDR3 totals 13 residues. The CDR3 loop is CASSLGRDYGYTF. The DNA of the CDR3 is TGCGCCAGCAGCTTGGGCAGGGACTATGGCTACACCTTC.

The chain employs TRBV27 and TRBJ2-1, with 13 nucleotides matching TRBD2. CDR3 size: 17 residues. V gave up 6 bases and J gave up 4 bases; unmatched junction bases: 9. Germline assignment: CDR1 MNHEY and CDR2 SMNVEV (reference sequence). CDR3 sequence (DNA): TGTGCCAGCAGACGTACCGGGACTAGCGGGGTTTACAATGAGCAGTTCTTC. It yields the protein CASRRTGTSGVYNEQFF.

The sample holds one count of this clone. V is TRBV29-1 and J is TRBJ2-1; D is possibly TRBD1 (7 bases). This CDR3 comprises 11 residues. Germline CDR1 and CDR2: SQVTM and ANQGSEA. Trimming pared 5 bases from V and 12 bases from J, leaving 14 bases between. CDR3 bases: TGCAGCGTTTCTCAGGGGGGTCCGCAGTTCTTC. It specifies CSVSQGGPQFF.

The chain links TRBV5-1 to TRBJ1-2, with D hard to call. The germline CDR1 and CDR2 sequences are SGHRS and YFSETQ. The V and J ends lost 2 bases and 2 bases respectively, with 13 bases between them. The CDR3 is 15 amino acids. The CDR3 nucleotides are TGCGCCAGCAGCTTAGGCCCGACGGAGAACTATGGCTACACCTTC. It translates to CASSLGPTENYGYTF.

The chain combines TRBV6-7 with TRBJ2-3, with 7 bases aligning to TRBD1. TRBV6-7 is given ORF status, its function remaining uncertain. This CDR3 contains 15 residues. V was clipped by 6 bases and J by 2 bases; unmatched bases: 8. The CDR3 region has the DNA TGTGCCAGCAGACCCAGGACAGGATTCACAGATACGCAGTATTTT. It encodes CASRPRTGFTDTQYF.

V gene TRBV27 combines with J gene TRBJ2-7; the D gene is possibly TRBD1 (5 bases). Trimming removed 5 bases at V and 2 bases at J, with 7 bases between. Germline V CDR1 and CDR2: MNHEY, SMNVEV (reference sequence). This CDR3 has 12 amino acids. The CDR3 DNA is TGTGCCAGCAGTCCAGGGCCCTACGAGCAGTACTTC. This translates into CASSPGPYEQYF.

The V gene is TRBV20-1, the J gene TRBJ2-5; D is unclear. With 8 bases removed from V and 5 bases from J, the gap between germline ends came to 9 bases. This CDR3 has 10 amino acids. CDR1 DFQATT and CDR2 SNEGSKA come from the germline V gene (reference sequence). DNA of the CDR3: TGCAGTTGCGACTGGGAGACCCAGTACTTC. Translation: CSCDWETQYF.

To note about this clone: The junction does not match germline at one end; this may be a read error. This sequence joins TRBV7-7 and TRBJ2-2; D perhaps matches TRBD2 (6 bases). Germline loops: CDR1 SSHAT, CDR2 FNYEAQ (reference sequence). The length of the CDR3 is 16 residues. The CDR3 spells CASSLTQAGGTGELFF. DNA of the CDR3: TGTGCTAGCAGCCTCACGCAGGCCGGGGGCACCGGGGAGCTGTTTTTT.

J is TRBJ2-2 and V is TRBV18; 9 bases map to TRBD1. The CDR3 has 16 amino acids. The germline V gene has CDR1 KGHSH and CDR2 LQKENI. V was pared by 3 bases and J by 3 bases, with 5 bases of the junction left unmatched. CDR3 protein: CASSPLTGGDTGELFF. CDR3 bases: TGTGCCAGCTCACCCCTGACAGGGGGGGACACCGGGGAGCTGTTTTTT.

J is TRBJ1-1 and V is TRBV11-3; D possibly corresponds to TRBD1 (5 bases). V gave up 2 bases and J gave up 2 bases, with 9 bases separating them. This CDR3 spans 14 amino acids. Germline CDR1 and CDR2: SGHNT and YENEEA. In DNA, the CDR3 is TGTGCCAGCAGCTTACAGGGAACCAACACTGAAGCTTTCTTT. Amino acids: CASSLQGTNTEAFF.

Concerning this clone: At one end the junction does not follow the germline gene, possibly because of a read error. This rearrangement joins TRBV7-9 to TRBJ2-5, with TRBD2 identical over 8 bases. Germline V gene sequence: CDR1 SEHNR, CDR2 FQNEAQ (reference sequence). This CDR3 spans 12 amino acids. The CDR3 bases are TGTTCCAGCAGCCGGGAGGGGGAGACCCAGTACTTC. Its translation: CSSSREGETQYF.

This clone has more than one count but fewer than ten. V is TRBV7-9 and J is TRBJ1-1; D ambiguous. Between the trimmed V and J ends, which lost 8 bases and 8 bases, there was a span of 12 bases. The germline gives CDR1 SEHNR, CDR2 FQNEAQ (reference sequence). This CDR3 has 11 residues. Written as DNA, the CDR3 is TGTGCCAGCCAAGAGACACCAGAAGCTTTCTTT. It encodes CASQETPEAFF.

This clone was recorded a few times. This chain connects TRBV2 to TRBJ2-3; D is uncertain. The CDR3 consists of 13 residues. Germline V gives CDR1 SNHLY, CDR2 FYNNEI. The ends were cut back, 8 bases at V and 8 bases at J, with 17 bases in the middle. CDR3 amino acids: CASAIWASSTQYF. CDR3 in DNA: TGTGCCAGCGCGATTTGGGCTTCAAGTACGCAGTATTTT.

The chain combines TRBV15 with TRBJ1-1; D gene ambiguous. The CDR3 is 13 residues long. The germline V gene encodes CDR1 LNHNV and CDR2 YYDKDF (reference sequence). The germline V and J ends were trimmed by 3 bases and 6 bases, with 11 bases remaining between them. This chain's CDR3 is CATSRVSPAEAFF. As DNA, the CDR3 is TGTGCCACCAGCAGGGTAAGCCCCGCTGAAGCTTTCTTT.

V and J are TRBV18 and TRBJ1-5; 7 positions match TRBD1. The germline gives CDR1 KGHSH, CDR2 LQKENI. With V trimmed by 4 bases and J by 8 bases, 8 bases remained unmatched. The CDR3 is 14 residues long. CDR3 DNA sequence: TGTGCCAGCTCACTGGGGACAGCAATCAAGCCCCAGCATTTT. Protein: CASSLGTAIKPQHF. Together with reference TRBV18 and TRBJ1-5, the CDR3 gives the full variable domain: NAGVMQNPRHLVRRRGQEARLRCSPMKGHSHVYWYRQLPEEGLKFMVYLQKENIIDESGMPKERFSAEFPKEGPSILRIQQVVRGDSAAYFCASSLGTAIKPQHFGDGTRLSIL.

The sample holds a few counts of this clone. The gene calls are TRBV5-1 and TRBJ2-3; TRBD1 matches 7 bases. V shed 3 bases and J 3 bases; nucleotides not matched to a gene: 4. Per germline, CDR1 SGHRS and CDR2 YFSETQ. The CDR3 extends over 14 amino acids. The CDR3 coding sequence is TGCGCCAGCAGCTCCAGACAGGGAACAGATACGCAGTATTTT. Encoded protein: CASSSRQGTDTQYF.

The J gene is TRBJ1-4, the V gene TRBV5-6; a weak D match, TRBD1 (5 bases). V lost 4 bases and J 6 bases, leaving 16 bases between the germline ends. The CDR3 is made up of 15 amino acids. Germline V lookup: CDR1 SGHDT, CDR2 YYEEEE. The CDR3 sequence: CASSNWGSDDEKLFF. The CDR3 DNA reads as TGTGCCAGCAGCAATTGGGGCTCAGACGATGAAAAACTGTTTTTT.

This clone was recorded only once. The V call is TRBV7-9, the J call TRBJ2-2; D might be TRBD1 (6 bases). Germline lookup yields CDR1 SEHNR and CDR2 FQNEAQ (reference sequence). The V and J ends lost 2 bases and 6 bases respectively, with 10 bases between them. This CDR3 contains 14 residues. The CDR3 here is CASSLHDRPGELFF. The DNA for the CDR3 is TGTGCCAGCAGCTTACACGACAGGCCCGGGGAGCTGTTTTTT. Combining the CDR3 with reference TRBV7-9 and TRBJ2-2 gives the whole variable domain DTGVSQNPRHKITKRGQNVTFRCDPISEHNRLYWYRQTLGQGPEFLTYFQNEAQLEKSRLLSDRFSAERPKGSFSTLEIQRTEQGDSAMYLCASSLHDRPGELFFGEGSRLTVL.

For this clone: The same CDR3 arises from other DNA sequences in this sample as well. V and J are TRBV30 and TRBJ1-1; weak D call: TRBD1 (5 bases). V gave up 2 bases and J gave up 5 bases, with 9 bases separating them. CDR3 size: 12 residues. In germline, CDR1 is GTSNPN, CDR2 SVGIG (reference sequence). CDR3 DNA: TGTGCCTGGAGTCCGGGGGGGACTGAAGCTTTCTTT. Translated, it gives CAWSPGGTEAFF.

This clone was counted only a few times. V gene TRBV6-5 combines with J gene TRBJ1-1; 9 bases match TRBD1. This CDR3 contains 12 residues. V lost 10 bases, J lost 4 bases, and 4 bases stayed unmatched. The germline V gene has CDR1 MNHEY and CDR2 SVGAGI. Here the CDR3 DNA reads TGTGCCACCGAGACAGGGGGCACTGAAGCTTTCTTT. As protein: CATETGGTEAFF.